Following are 4 T cell receptor beta chains from one sample sequenced in a study of blood T cell repertoires in COVID-19. The method was immunoSEQ multiplex PCR; TCRdb's version includes in-frame clones alone and lacks a portion of them. The data contain a few hundred thousand clones, over 75% of them singletons. Sequencing was carried out using peripheral blood. The receptor set was obtained from a woman in her sixties or seventies with acute or convalescent COVID-19.

The rearrangement uses TRBV5-4 and TRBJ1-2, with D possibly being TRBD1 (6 bases). The CDR3 contains 16 residues. Deletions cut 0 bases from V and 2 bases from J, with 14 bases between. Germline lookup yields CDR1 SGHNT and CDR2 YYREEE (reference sequence). The chain's CDR3 is CASSLVQGSPNYGYTF. CDR3 nucleotide sequence: TGTGCCAGCAGCTTGGTTCAGGGGAGTCCCAACTATGGCTACACCTTC.

This rearrangement joins TRBV3-1 (or the pseudogene TRBV3-2) to TRBJ1-4; D may be TRBD1 (6 bases). The CDR3 loop spans 15 amino acids. CDR1 and CDR2 from the germline V gene are LGHDT and YNNKEL (reference sequence). Trimming pared 4 bases from V and 3 bases from J, leaving 12 bases between. The CDR3 nucleotides are TGTGCCAGCAGCCCCCTGAACAGGGCTAATGAAAAACTGTTTTTT. Translated, it gives CASSPLNRANEKLFF.

This clone appeared a few times. The chain links TRBV27 to TRBJ1-5; 9 nucleotides align to TRBD1. The germline V gene encodes CDR1 MNHEY and CDR2 SMNVEV (reference sequence). J gave up 2 bases and V 3 bases, and 5 bases lay outside the gene matches. The CDR3 extends over 16 amino acids. The CDR3 spells CASSLGQGTGNQPQHF. In DNA form, the CDR3 reads TGTGCCAGCAGTTTGGGACAGGGTACGGGCAATCAGCCCCAGCATTTT.

The gene calls are TRBV29-1 and TRBJ2-7; TRBD2 is a possible D gene (7 bases). The germline CDR1 and CDR2 sequences are SQVTM and ANQGSEA. The CDR3 runs 12 residues. CDR3 sequence reads: CSTRGGAYEQYF. The DNA of the CDR3 is TGCAGTACAAGGGGGGGTGCCTACGAGCAGTACTTC.